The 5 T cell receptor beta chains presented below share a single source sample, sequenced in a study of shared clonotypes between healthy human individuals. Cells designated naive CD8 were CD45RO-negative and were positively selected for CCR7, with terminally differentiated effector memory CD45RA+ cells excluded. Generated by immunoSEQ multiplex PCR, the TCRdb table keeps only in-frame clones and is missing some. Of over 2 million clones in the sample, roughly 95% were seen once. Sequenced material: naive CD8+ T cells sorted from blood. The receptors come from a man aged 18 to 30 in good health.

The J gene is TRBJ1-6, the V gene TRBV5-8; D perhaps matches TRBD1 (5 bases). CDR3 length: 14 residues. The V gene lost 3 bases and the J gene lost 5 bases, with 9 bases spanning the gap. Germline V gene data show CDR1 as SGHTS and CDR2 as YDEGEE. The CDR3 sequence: CASSYGTDNSPLHF. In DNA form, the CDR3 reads TGTGCCAGCAGCTACGGGACGGATAATTCACCCCTCCACTTT.

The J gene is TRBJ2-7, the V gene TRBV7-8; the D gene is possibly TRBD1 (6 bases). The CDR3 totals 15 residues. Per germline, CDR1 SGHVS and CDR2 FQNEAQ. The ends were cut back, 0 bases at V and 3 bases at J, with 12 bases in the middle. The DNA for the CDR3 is TGTGCCAGCAGCTTAGCGGTCGGGGACATCTACGAGCAGTACTTC. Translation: CASSLAVGDIYEQYF.

Written as DNA, the CDR3 is TGTGCCAGCAGCGACCGACCACGCGAGCAGTACTTC. Its translation is CASSDRPREQYF. J is TRBJ2-7 and V is TRBV7-9; no clear D. The length of the CDR3 is 12 residues. Deletions cut 5 bases from V and 6 bases from J, with 11 bases between. Germline values: CDR1 SEHNR, CDR2 FQNEAQ (reference sequence).

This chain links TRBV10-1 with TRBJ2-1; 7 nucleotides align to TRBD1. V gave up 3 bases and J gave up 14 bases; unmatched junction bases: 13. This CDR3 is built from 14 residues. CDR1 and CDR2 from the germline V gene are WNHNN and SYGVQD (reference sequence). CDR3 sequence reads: CASSDPEVAGGKFF. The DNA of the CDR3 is TGCGCCAGCAGTGACCCCGAGGTTGCAGGGGGAAAGTTCTTC.

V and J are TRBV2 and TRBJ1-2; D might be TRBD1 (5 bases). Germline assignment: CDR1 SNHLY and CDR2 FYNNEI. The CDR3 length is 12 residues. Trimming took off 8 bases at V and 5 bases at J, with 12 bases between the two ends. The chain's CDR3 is CASGSTVYGYTF. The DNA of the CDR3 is TGTGCCAGCGGTTCGACAGTATATGGCTACACCTTC. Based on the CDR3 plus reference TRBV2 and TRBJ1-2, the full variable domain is EPEVTQTPSHQVTQMGQEVILRCVPISNHLYFYWYRQILGQKVEFLVSFYNNEISEKSEIFDDQFSVERPDGSNFTLKIRSTKLEDSAMYFCASGSTVYGYTFGSGTRLTVV.